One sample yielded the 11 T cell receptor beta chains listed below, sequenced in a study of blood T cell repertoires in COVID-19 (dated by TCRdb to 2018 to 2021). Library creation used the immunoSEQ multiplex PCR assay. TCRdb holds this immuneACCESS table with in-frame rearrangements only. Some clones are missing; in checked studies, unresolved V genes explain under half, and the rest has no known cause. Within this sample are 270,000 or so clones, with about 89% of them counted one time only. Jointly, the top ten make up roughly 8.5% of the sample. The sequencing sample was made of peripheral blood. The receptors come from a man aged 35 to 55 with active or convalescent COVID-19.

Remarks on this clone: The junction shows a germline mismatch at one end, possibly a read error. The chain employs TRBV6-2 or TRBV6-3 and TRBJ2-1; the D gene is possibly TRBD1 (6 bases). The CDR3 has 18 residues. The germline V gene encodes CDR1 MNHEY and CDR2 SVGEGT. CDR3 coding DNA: TGTGCCAGCAGCTTTAGGTTAGGGGGACAAGGATCCTTCAATGAGCAGTTCTTC. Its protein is CASSFRLGGQGSFNEQFF.

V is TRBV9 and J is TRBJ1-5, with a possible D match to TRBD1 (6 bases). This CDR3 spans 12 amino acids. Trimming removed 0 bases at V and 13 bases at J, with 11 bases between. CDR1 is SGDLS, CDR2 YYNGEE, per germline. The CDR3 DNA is TGTGCCAGCAGCGTAGCGGGGGGCACTCAGCATTTT. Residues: CASSVAGGTQHF.

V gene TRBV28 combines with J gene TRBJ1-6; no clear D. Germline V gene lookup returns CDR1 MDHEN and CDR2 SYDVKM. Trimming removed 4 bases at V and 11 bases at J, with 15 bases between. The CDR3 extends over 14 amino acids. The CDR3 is CASSSTGSQPPLHF. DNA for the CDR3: TGTGCCAGCAGTTCCACCGGGTCCCAGCCACCCCTCCACTTT.

CDR3 sequence reads: CASRAPGRTGELFF. The CDR3, as DNA: TGTGCCAGCAGGGCCCCAGGGCGCACCGGGGAGCTGTTTTTT. V and J are TRBV7-2 and TRBJ2-2, with a tentative D call TRBD1 (5 bases). CDR1 is SGHTA and CDR2 is FQGNSA in the germline V gene. This CDR3 comprises 14 residues. V shed 6 bases and J shed 4 bases, with 12 bases lying between them.

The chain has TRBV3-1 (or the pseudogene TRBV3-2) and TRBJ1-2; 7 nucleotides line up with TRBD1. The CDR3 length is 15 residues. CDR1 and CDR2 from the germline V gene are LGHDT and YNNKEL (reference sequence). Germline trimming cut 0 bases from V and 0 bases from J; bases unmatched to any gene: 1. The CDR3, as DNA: TGTGCCAGCAGCCAAGATGGGACAGCTAACTATGGCTACACCTTC. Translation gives CASSQDGTANYGYTF.

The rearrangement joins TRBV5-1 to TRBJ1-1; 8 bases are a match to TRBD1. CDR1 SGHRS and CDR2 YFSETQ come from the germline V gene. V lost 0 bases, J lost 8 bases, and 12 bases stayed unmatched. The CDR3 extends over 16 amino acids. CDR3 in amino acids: CASSLGDGTGGPEAFF. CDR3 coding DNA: TGCGCCAGCAGCTTGGGGGACGGGACAGGCGGTCCCGAAGCTTTCTTT.

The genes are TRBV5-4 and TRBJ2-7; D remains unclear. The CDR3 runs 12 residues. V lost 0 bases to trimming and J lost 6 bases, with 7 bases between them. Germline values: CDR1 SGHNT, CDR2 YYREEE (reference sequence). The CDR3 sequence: CASSLAFGEQYF. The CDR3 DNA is TGTGCCAGCAGCTTGGCCTTCGGCGAGCAGTACTTC. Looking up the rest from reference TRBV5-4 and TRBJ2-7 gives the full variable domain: ETGVTQSPTHLIKTRGQQVTLRCSSQSGHNTVSWYQQALGQGPQFIFQYYREEENGRGNFPPRFSGLQFPNYSSELNVNALELDDSALYLCASSLAFGEQYFGPGTRLTVT.

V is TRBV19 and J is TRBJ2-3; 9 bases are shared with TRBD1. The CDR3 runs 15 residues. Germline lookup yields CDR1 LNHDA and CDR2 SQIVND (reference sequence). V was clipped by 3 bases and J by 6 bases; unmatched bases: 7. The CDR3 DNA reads TGTGCCAGTAGTATCCCGGGGACAGGGAAGGATACGCAGTATTTT. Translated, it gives CASSIPGTGKDTQYF.

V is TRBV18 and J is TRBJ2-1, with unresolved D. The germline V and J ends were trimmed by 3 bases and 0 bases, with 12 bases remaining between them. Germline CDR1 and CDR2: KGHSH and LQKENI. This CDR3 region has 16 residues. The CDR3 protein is CASSPNTLNSYNEQFF. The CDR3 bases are TGTGCCAGCTCACCTAACACGTTGAACTCCTACAATGAGCAGTTCTTC.

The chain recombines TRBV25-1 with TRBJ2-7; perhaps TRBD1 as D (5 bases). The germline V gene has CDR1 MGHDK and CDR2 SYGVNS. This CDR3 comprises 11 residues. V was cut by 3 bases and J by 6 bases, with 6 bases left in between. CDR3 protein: CASSEGREQYF. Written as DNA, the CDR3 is TGTGCCAGCAGTGAGGGGCGCGAGCAGTACTTC.

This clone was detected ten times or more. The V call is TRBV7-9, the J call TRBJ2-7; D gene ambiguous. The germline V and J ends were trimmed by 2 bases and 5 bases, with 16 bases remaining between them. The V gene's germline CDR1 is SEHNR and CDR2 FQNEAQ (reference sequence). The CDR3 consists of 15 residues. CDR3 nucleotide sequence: TGTGCCAGCAGCTTACGCCCTACGGTATTCGACGAGCAGTACTTC. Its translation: CASSLRPTVFDEQYF. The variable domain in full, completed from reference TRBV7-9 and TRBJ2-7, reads DTGVSQNPRHKITKRGQNVTFRCDPISEHNRLYWYRQTLGQGPEFLTYFQNEAQLEKSRLLSDRFSAERPKGSFSTLEIQRTEQGDSAMYLCASSLRPTVFDEQYFGPGTRLTVT.